The 17 T cell receptor beta chains below come from one sample, sequenced in a study of regulatory T cells in long-lasting Graves disease. Stated time point: newly diagnosed GD, antithyroid drugs for less than 3 months. Researchers made the TCR library from RNA that was extracted from PBMCs. The TCR beta library used iRepertoire HTBI primers with Arm-PCR amplification of CDR3. TCRdb analysed the multiplex PCR reads with MiXCR anew, one entry per CDR3 protein. The sample holds some 560,000 distinct CDR3 sequences, 16% seen once. This same sample was also taken into another study, of T cells in Graves' hyperthyroidism and ophthalmopathy.

Material: peripheral blood mononuclear cells (PBMCs), obtained at new diagnosis, from a patient treated with antithyroid drugs. These receptors originate from a woman aged 40 to 65 with Graves disease.

This clonotype was recorded many times. The chain has TRBV11-2 and TRBJ2-4; D tentatively reads TRBD1 or TRBD2 (5 bases each). The CDR3 length is 16 residues. CDR1 and CDR2 (germline): SGHAT, FQNNGV. Between the trimmed V and J ends, which lost 1 base and 2 bases, there was a span of 12 bases. The CDR3 DNA sequence: TGTGCCAGCAGCTTAGTACGGGGCATGACCAAAAACATTCAGTACTTC. This codes for CASSLVRGMTKNIQYF. The variable domain in full, with the rest retrieved from reference TRBV11-2 and TRBJ2-4, is EAGVAQSPRYKIIEKRQSVAFWCNPISGHATLYWYQQILGQGPKLLIQFQNNGVVDDSQLPKDRFSAERLKGVDSTLKIQPAKLEDSAVYLCASSLVRGMTKNIQYFGAGTRLSVL.

V and J are TRBV15 and TRBJ1-1, with D perhaps matching TRBD1 (6 bases). Germline V lookup: CDR1 LNHNV, CDR2 YYDKDF (reference sequence). V was cut by 5 bases and J by 1 base, with 11 bases left in between. CDR3 size: 14 residues. CDR3 protein: CATSGRRGNTEAFF. DNA for the CDR3: TGTGCCACCAGCGGACGCAGGGGGAACACTGAAGCTTTCTTT.

This clonotype has ten or more counts. An end of the junction does not agree with germline; a read error may underlie this. The chain combines TRBV10-3 with TRBJ2-7; the match to TRBD2 covers 10 bases. This CDR3 is built from 12 residues. The germline CDR1 and CDR2 sequences are ENHRY and SYGVKD. The CDR3 region has the DNA TGTGCCATCAGTGAGACTAGCGGGGTCGGGAACTTC. Translating gives CAISETSGVGNF.

Details on this clonotype: This may stem from a read error, because a much larger clone lies one nucleotide away. Here the CDR3 omits its conserved ending phenylalanine or tryptophan, so a read error is the likely source. This rearrangement joins TRBV12-3 or TRBV12-4 to TRBJ2-2; 11 bases agree with TRBD1. The CDR3 sequence is 14 residues long. V trimming: 6 bases; J trimming: 6 bases; junction bases outside the gene matches: 3. CDR3 nucleotide sequence: TGTGCCAGCAGCGGGACAGGGGGGCCCGGGGAGCTGTTTTAT. It specifies CASSGTGGPGELFY.

This clonotype has ten or more counts. The V call is TRBV3-1, the J call TRBJ2-1, with D possibly matching TRBD1 (6 bases). This CDR3 contains 14 residues. V was pared by 0 bases and J by 7 bases, with 10 bases between. The germline V gene has CDR1 LGHDT and CDR2 YNNKEL (reference sequence). As DNA, the CDR3 is TGTGCCAGCAGCCAAGATCGGCAGGGGAATGAGCAGTTCTTC. Translated, it gives CASSQDRQGNEQFF.

This clonotype was recorded many times. This chain connects TRBV6-9 to TRBJ1-2, with 9 bases matching TRBD1. Looked up from germline, CDR1 is MNHGY and CDR2 is SVAAGI. The CDR3 loop spans 16 amino acids. The trim removed 4 bases at V and 7 bases at J, leaving 13 bases unmatched. CDR3 DNA: TGTGCCAGCAGTTCCGGGACAGGGAACCCCTTGTCTGGCTACACCTTC. It codes for CASSSGTGNPLSGYTF.

This clonotype appeared a few times. The chain couples TRBV5-1 to TRBJ1-6, with 7 bases matching TRBD1. CDR1 is SGHRS and CDR2 is YFSETQ in the germline V gene. The ends lost 0 bases at V and 9 bases at J; junction bases unmatched: 6. The CDR3 runs to 15 residues. The CDR3: CASSLAQQGSSPLHF. CDR3 DNA sequence: TGCGCCAGCAGCTTGGCCCAACAGGGGAGTTCACCCCTCCACTTT.

At least ten counts were recorded for this clonotype. The chain joins TRBV2 to TRBJ2-3; D is unclear. Trimming shortened V by 3 bases and J by 1 base, and 14 bases separated the two germline ends. This CDR3 contains 16 residues. Germline values: CDR1 SNHLY, CDR2 FYNNEI. CDR3 nucleotide sequence: TGTGCCAGCAGTGATACCCTAATGGGCCGCACAGATACGCAGTATTTT. This encodes CASSDTLMGRTDTQYF.

The V and J genes are TRBV14 and TRBJ1-1, with D possibly being TRBD1 (5 bases). V was clipped by 1 base and J by 4 bases, with 13 bases between them. The CDR3 has 15 residues. The germline CDR1 and CDR2 sequences are SGHDN and FVKESK. CDR3 loop: CASSQVGSGTTEAFF. The CDR3 nucleotides read TGTGCCAGCAGCCAAGTAGGATCAGGGACCACTGAAGCTTTCTTT. Supplemented by reference TRBV14 and TRBJ1-1, the full variable domain reads EAGVTQFPSHSVIEKGQTVTLRCDPISGHDNLYWYRRVMGKEIKFLLHFVKESKQDESGMPNNRFLAERTGGTYSTLKVQPAELEDSGVYFCASSQVGSGTTEAFFGQGTRLTVV.

This clonotype was detected only a few times. The chain is built from TRBV15 and TRBJ2-5; D is perhaps TRBD2 (7 bases). Trimming pared 1 base from V and 4 bases from J, leaving 19 bases between. The CDR3 sequence is 17 residues long. In germline, CDR1 is LNHNV, CDR2 YYDKDF (reference sequence). This chain's CDR3 is CATSRGWGGAITETQYF. CDR3 DNA sequence: TGTGCCACCAGCAGAGGTTGGGGGGGGGCCATAACAGAGACCCAGTACTTC.

The genes are TRBV30 and TRBJ2-5, with 9 bases fitting TRBD1. The length of the CDR3 is 15 residues. The germline V gene has CDR1 GTSNPN and CDR2 SVGIG (reference sequence). With 0 bases clipped from V and 7 bases from J, the junction kept 9 bases outside the gene matches. The CDR3 loop reads CAWSVAGQGRVTQYF. The CDR3 DNA reads TGTGCCTGGAGTGTCGCCGGACAGGGGCGTGTGACCCAGTACTTC.

This clonotype was seen a handful of times. The chain is built from TRBV19 and TRBJ2-5, with unresolved D. V was pared by 2 bases and J by 5 bases, with 9 bases between. The germline V gene encodes CDR1 LNHDA and CDR2 SQIVND (reference sequence). The CDR3 is made up of 13 amino acids. The CDR3 here is CASSITVRETQYF. The CDR3 DNA follows: TGTGCCAGTAGTATAACAGTACGGGAGACCCAGTACTTC.

Note on this clonotype: It is unclear where the CDR3 begins or ends on the DNA, so no DNA is shown, and the CDR3 is as TCRdb lists it. The gene calls are TRBV6-9 and TRBJ1-2; the table gives TRBD1 as D, unverified against the DNA. Germline V gives CDR1 MNHGY, CDR2 SVAAGI. The CDR3 totals 16 residues, both ends included. The CDR3 is CASSSSGVGLNYGYTF.

This chain uses TRBV10-2 with TRBJ1-5, with D unresolved. Germline CDR1 WSHSY, CDR2 SAAADI. There are 14 residues in the CDR3. V gave up 3 bases and J gave up 3 bases, with 9 bases separating them. CDR3 in amino acids: CASSDHGSNQPQHF. In DNA form, the CDR3 reads TGCGCCAGCAGTGACCACGGATCCAATCAGCCCCAGCATTTT.

This clonotype was recorded at least ten times. V and J are TRBV5-1 and TRBJ2-1, with D possibly being TRBD2 (6 bases). The CDR3 covers 15 residues. The V gene lost 6 bases and the J gene lost 7 bases, with 20 bases spanning the gap. The germline V gene has CDR1 SGHRS and CDR2 YFSETQ. CDR3 DNA: TGCGCCAGCACCCTAGGGACTCCGAACCCGAATGAGCAGTTCTTC. Translation gives CASTLGTPNPNEQFF.

This clonotype has just a few counts. The rearrangement uses TRBV12-3 or TRBV12-4 and TRBJ2-3, with D possibly being TRBD1 (5 bases). V shed 6 bases and J shed 4 bases, with 11 bases lying between them. CDR3 size: 13 residues. The DNA for the CDR3 is TGTGCCAGCAGCTATCAGGGTGCAGATACGCAGTATTTT. It codes for CASSYQGADTQYF.

This clonotype was seen repeatedly, ten times or more. J is TRBJ1-1 and V is TRBV2; D is unresolved. CDR3 size: 14 residues. The V gene lost 6 bases and the J gene lost 0 bases, with 11 bases spanning the gap. Germline V CDR1 and CDR2: SNHLY, FYNNEI. The CDR3 nucleotides read TGTGCCAGCAGGGACCCACGAATGAACACTGAAGCTTTCTTT. It specifies CASRDPRMNTEAFF.